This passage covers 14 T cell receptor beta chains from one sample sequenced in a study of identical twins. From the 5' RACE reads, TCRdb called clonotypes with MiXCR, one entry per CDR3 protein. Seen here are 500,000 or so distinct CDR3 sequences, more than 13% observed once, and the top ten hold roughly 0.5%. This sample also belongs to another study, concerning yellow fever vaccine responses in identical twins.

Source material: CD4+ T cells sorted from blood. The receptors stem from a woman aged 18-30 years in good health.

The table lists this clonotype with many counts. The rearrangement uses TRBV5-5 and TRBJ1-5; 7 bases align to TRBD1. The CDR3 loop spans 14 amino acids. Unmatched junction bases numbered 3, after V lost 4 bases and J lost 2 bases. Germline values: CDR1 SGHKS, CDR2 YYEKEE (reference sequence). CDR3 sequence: CASSPTGGNQPQHF. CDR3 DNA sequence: TGTGCCAGCAGCCCTACAGGGGGCAATCAGCCCCAGCATTTT. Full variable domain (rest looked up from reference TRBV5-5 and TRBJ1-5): DAGVTQSPTHLIKTRGQQVTLRCSPISGHKSVSWYQQVLGQGPQFIFQYYEKEERGRGNFPDRFSARQFPNYSSELNVNALLLGDSALYLCASSPTGGNQPQHFGDGTRLSIL.

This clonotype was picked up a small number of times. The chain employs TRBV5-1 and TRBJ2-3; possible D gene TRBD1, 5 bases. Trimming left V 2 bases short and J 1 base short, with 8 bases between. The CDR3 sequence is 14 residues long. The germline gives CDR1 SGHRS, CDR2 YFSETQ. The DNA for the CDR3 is TGCGCCAGCAGCTTCTCACAGGGCACAGATACGCAGTATTTT. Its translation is CASSFSQGTDTQYF.

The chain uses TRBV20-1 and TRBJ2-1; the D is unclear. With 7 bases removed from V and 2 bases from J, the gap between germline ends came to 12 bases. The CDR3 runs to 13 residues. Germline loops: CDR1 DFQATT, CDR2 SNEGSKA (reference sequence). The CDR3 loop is CSGTRRAYNEQFF. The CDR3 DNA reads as TGCAGTGGTACTCGTAGGGCCTACAATGAGCAGTTCTTC.

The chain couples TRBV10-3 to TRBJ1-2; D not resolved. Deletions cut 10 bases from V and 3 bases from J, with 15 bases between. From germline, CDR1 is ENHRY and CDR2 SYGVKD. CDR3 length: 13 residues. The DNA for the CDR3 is TGTGCCACCCTACAAAGTCAAGACTATGGCTACACCTTC. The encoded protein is CATLQSQDYGYTF.

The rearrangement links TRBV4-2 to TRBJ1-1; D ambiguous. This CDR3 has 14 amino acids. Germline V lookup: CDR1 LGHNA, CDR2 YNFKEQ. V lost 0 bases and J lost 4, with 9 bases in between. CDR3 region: CASSQDLVSTEAFF. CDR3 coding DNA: TGTGCCAGCAGCCAAGATTTAGTTTCCACTGAAGCTTTCTTT.

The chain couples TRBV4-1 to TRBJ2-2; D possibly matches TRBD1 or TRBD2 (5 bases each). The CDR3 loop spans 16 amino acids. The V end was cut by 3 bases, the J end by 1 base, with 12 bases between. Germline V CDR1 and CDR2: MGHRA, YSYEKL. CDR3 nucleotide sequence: TGCGCCAGCAGCCAGGAAACAGGACTGAACACCGGGGAGCTGTTTTTT. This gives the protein CASSQETGLNTGELFF.

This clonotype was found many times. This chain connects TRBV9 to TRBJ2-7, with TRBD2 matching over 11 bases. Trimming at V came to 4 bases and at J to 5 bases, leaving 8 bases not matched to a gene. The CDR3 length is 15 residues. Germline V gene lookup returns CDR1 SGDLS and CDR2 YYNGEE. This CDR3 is CASSSRLAGSDEQYF. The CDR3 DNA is TGTGCCAGCAGCTCGAGACTAGCGGGAAGCGACGAGCAGTACTTC.

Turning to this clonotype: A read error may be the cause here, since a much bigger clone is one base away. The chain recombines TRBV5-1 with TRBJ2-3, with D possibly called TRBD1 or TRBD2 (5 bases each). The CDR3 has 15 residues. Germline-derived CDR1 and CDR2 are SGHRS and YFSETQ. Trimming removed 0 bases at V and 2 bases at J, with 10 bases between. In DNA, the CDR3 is TGCGCCAGCAGCTTGGAGGGGACCGACACAGATACGCAGTATTTT. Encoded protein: CASSLEGTDTDTQYF.

The CDR3 reads CASSPGTSGSGEQYF. CDR3 bases: TGTGCCAGCAGCCCTGGGACTAGCGGGAGCGGCGAGCAGTACTTC. The genes are TRBV9 and TRBJ2-7; TRBD2 matches at 14 bases. Germline V gene lookup returns CDR1 SGDLS and CDR2 YYNGEE. Germline trimming cut 4 bases from V and 6 bases from J; bases unmatched to any gene: 6. The CDR3 has 15 residues. Variable domain in full (rest from reference TRBV9 and TRBJ2-7): DSGVTQTPKHLITATGQRVTLRCSPRSGDLSVYWYQQSLDQGLQFLIQYYNGEERAKGNILERFSAQQFPDLHSELNLSSLELGDSALYFCASSPGTSGSGEQYFGPGTRLTVT.

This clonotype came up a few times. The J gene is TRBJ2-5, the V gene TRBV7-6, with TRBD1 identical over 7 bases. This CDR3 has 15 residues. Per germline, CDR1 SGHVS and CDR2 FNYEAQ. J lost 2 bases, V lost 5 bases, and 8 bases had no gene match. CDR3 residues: CASSELQGQQETQYF. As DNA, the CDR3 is TGTGCCAGCAGCGAACTACAGGGGCAGCAAGAGACCCAGTACTTC. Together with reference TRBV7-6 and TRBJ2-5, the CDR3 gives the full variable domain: GAGVSQSPRYKVTKRGQDVALRCDPISGHVSLYWYRQALGQGPEFLTYFNYEAQQDKSGLPNDRFSAERPEGSISTLTIQRTEQRDSAMYRCASSELQGQQETQYFGPGTRLLVL.

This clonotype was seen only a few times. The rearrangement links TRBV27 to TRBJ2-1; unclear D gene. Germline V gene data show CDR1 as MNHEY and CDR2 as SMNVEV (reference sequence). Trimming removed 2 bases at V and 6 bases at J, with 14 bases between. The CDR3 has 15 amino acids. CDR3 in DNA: TGTGCCAGCAGTTTACGGTTTCACCAAAGCAATGAGCAGTTCTTC. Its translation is CASSLRFHQSNEQFF.

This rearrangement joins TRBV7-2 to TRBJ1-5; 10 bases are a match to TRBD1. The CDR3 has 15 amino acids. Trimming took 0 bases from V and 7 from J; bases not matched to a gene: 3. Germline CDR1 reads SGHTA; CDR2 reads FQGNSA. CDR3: CASSLAGTGAQPQHF. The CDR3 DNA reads TGTGCCAGCAGCTTAGCAGGGACAGGGGCACAGCCCCAGCATTTT.

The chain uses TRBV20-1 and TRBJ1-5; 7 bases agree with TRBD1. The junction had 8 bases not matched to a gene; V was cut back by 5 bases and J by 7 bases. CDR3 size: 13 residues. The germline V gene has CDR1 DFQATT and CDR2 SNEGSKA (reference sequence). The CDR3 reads CSAFRDSSQPQHF. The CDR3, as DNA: TGCAGTGCTTTCCGGGACAGCAGCCAGCCCCAGCATTTT.

The CDR3, as DNA: TGCAGTGCCCGTGACCCCCGTTCCGGCTACGAGCAGTACTTC. Amino acids: CSARDPRSGYEQYF. This chain links TRBV20-1 with TRBJ2-7; D is undetermined. Germline V lookup: CDR1 DFQATT, CDR2 SNEGSKA (reference sequence). The CDR3 has 14 amino acids. V lost 6 bases, J lost 3 bases, and 18 bases lay in between.